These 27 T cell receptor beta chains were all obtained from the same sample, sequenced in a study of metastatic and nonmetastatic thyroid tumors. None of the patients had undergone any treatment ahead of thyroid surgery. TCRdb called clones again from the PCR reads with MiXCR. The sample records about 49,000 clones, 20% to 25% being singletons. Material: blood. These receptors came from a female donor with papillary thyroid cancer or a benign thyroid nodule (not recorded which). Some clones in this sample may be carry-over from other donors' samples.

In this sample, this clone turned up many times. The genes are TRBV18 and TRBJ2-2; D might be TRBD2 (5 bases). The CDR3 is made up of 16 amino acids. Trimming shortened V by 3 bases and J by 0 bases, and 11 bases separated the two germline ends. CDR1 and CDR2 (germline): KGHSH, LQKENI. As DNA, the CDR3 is TGTGCCAGCTCACCCCTAGGGAGAGCGAACACCGGGGAGCTGTTTTTT. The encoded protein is CASSPLGRANTGELFF.

For the CDR3, the DNA is TGTGCCAGCAGCCAAGATTTGGACGGGGGACCCGACGAGCAGTACTTC. This encodes CASSQDLDGGPDEQYF. The chain carries TRBV4-2 and TRBJ2-7, with a tentative D call TRBD2 (6 bases). The length of the CDR3 is 16 residues. Germline loops: CDR1 LGHNA, CDR2 YNFKEQ. Trimming removed 0 bases at V and 5 bases at J, with 17 bases between.

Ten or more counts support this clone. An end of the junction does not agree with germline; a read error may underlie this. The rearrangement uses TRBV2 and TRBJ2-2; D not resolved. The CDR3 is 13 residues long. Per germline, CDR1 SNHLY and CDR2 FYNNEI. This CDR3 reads CANSGENTGELFF. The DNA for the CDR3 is TGTGCCAACAGTGGGGAGAACACCGGGGAGCTGTTTTTT.

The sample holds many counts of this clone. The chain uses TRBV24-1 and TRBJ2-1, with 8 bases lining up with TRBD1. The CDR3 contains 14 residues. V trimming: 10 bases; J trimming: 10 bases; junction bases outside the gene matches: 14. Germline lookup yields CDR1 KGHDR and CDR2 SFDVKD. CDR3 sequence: CATNRGQGAWEQFF. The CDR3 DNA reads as TGTGCCACTAACCGCGGACAGGGTGCCTGGGAGCAGTTCTTC.

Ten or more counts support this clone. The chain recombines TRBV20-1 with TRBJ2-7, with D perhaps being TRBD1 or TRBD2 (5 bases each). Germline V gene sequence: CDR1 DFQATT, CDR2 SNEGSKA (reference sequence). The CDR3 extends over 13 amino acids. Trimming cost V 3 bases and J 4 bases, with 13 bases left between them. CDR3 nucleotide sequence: TGCAGTGCTAGTATAGGTTGGGGGTACGAGCAGTACTTC. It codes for CSASIGWGYEQYF.

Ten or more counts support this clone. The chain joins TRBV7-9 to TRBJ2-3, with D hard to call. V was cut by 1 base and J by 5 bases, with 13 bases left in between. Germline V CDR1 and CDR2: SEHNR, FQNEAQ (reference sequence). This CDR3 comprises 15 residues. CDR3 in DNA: TGTGCCAGCAGCTTAGAGGGCAGGCCTATAGATACGCAGTATTTT. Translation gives CASSLEGRPIDTQYF.

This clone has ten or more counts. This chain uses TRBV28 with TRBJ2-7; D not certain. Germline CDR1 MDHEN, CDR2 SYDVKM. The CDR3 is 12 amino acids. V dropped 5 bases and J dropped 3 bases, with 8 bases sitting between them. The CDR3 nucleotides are TGTGCCAGCAGTCCGCGATACTACGAGCAGTACTTC. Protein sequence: CASSPRYYEQYF.

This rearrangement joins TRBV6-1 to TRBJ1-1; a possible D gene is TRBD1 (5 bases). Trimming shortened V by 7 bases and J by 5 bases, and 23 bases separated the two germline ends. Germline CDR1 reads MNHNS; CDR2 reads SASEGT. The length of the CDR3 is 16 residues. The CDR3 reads CASIQDMGPFGTEAFF. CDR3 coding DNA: TGTGCCAGCATTCAGGACATGGGGCCCTTTGGTACTGAAGCTTTCTTT.

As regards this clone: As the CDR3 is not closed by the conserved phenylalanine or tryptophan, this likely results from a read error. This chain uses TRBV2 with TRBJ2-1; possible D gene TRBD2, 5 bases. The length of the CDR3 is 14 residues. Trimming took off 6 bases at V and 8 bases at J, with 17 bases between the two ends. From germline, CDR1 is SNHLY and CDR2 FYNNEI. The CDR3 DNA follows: TGTGCCAGCAGACCCCTAGAGGGAGTCGATGAGCAGTTCGTC. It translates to CASRPLEGVDEQFV.

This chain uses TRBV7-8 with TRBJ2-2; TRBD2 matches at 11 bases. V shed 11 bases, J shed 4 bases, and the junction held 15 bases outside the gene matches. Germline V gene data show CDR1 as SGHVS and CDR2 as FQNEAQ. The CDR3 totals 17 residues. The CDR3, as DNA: TGTGCCTTCAGCTTAGGGCTAGCGGGAGGCGGCACCGGGGAGCTGTTTTTT. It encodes CAFSLGLAGGGTGELFF.

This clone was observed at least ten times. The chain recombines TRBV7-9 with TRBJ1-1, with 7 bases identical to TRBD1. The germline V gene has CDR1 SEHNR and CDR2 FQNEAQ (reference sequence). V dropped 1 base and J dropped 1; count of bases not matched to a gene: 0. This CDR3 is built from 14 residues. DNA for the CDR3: TGTGCCAGCAGCTTAGAGGGGGCGAACACTGAAGCTTTCTTT. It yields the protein CASSLEGANTEAFF.

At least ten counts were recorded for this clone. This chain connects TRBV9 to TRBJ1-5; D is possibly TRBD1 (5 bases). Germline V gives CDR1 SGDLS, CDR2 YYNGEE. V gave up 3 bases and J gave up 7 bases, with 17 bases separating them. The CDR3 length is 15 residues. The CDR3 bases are TGTGCCAGCAGCGAAAGTGGGGACGGGCAACAGCCCCAGCATTTT. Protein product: CASSESGDGQQPQHF. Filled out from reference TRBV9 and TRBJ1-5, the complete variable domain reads DSGVTQTPKHLITATGQRVTLRCSPRSGDLSVYWYQQSLDQGLQFLIQYYNGEERAKGNILERFSAQQFPDLHSELNLSSLELGDSALYFCASSESGDGQQPQHFGDGTRLSIL.

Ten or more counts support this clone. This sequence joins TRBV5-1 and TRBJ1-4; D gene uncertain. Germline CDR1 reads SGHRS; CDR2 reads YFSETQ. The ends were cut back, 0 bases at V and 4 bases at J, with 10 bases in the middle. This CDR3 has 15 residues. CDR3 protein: CASSLAAGNNEKLFF. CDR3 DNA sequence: TGCGCCAGCAGCTTGGCAGCCGGGAATAATGAAAAACTGTTTTTT.

In DNA, the CDR3 is TGTGCCAGCAGCTTAAGTGTGGCTCAAGATACGCAGTATTTT. Its protein is CASSLSVAQDTQYF. V and J are TRBV7-3 and TRBJ2-3, with D unclear. Germline V gene lookup returns CDR1 SGHTA and CDR2 FQGTGA. There are 14 residues in the CDR3. The V end was cut by 1 base, the J end by 5 bases, with 10 bases between. Full variable domain (remainder filled in from reference TRBV7-3 and TRBJ2-3): GAGVSQTPSNKVTEKGKYVELRCDPISGHTALYWYRQSLGQGPEFLIYFQGTGAADDSGLPNDRFFAVRPEGSVSTLKIQRTERGDSAVYLCASSLSVAQDTQYFGPGTRLTVL.

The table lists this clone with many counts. CDR3 DNA: TGTGCCAGCAGCAAGCCCCAGGTCTATGAGCAGTTCTTC. Its protein product is CASSKPQVYEQFF. The chain recombines TRBV7-2 with TRBJ2-1; D remains unclear. CDR1 and CDR2 (germline): SGHTA, FQGNSA. There are 13 residues in the CDR3. The V end was cut by 5 bases, the J end by 8 bases, with 13 bases between.

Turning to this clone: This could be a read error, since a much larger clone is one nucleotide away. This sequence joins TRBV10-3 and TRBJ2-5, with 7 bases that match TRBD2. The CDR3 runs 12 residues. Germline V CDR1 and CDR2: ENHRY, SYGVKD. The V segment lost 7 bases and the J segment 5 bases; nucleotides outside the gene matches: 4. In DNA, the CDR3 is TGTGCCATCATCGGACTAGACGAGACCCAGTACTTC. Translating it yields CAIIGLDETQYF.

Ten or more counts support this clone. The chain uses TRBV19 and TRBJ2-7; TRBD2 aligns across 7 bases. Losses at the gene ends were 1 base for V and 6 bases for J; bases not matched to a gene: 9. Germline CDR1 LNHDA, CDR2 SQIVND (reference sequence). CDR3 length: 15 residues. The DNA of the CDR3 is TGTGCCAGTAGTATAGTGCTAGCGGCCGGGGGCGAGCAGTACTTC. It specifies CASSIVLAAGGEQYF.

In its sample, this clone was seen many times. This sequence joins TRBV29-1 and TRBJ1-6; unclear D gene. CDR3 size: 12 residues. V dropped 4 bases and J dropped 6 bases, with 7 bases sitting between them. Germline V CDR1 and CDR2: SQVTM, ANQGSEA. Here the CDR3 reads CSVGTANSPLHF. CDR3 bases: TGCAGCGTTGGGACGGCTAATTCACCCCTCCACTTT.

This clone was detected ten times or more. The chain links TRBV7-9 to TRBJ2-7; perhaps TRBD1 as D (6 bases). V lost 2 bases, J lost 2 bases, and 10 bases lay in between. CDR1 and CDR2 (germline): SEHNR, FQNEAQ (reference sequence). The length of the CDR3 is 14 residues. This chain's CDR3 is CASSLIGQTYEQYF. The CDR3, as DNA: TGTGCCAGCAGCTTAATTGGACAGACCTACGAGCAGTACTTC.

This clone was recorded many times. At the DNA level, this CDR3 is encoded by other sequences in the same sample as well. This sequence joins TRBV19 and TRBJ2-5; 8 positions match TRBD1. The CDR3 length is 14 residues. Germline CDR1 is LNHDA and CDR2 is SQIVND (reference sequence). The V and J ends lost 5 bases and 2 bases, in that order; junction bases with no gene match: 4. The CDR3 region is CASSPRTGQETQYF. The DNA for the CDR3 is TGTGCCAGTAGTCCCCGGACAGGGCAAGAGACCCAGTACTTC.

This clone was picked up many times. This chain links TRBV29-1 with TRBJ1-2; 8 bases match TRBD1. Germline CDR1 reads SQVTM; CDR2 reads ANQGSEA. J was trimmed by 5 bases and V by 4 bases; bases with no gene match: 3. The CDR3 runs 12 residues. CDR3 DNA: TGCAGCGTTGGGACAGGGCTTTATGGCTACACCTTC. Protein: CSVGTGLYGYTF. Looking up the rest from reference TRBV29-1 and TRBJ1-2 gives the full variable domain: SAVISQKPSRDICQRGTSLTIQCQVDSQVTMMFWYRQQPGQSLTLIATANQGSEATYESGFVIDKFPISRPNLTFSTLTVSNMSPEDSSIYLCSVGTGLYGYTFGSGTRLTVV.

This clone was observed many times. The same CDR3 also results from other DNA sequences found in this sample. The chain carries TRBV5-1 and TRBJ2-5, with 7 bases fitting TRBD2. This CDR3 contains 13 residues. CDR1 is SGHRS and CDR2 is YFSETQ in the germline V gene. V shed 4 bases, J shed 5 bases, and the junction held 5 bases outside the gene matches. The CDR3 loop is CASSLLGGETQYF. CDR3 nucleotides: TGCGCCAGCAGCCTCCTCGGGGGGGAGACCCAGTACTTC.

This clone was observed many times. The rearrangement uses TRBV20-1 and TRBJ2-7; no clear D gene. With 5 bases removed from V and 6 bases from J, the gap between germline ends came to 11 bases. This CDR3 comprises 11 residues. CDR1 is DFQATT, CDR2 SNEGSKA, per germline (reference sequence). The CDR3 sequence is CSAYGPLEQYF. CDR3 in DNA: TGCAGTGCTTACGGCCCCCTCGAGCAGTACTTC.

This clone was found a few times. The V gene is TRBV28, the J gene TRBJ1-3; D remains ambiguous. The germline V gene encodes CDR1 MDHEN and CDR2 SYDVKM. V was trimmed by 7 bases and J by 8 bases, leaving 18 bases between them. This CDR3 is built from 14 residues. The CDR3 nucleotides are TGTGCCAGCATCACTGCGTATCTCCGACACACCATATATTTT. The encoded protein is CASITAYLRHTIYF.

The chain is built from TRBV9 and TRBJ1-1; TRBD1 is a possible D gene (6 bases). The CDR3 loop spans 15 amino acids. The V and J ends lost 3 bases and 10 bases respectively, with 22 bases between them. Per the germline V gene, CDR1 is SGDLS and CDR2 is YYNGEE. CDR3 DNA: TGTGCCAGCAGCGGAGGTGGTTCAGGGGCAGGTAGAGCTTTCTTT. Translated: CASSGGGSGAGRAFF.

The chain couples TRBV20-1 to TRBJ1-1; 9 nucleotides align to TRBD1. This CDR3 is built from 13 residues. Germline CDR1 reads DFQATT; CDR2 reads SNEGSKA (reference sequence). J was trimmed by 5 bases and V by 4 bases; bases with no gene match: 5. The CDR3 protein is CSAIPGTGTEAFF. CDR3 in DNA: TGCAGTGCTATCCCCGGGACAGGGACTGAAGCTTTCTTT.

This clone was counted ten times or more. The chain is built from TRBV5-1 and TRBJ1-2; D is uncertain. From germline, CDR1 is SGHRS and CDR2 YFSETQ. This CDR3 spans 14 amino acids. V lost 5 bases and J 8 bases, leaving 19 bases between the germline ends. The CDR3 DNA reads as TGCGCCAGCAGACGTGAAATTATGGACGCGGGCTACACCTTC. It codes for CASRREIMDAGYTF.